The 5 T cell receptor beta chains below come from one sample, sequenced in a study of shared clonotypes between healthy human individuals. Some clones are missing from TCRdb's copy, which holds only in-frame ones; the method was immunoSEQ multiplex PCR. The sample consists of more than 2 million clones, over 85% of them appearing once. Naive CD8 populations comprised CD45RO-negative cells positively selected for CCR7, excluding terminally differentiated effector memory CD45RA+ cells. Sequenced: naive CD8+ T cells sorted from blood. The receptor source for this set is a man younger than 35 in good health.

V gene TRBV7-3 combines with J gene TRBJ2-7; the match to TRBD2 covers 9 bases. The CDR3 is 12 residues long. Germline CDR1 reads SGHTA; CDR2 reads FQGTGA. The V gene end was trimmed by 6 bases and the J gene end by 7 bases; junction bases not matched to a gene: 4. CDR3: CASSYTSGEQYF. Here the CDR3 DNA reads TGTGCCAGCAGTTACACTAGCGGGGAGCAGTACTTC. Variable domain in full (rest from reference TRBV7-3 and TRBJ2-7): GAGVSQTPSNKVTEKGKYVELRCDPISGHTALYWYRQSLGQGPEFLIYFQGTGAADDSGLPNDRFFAVRPEGSVSTLKIQRTERGDSAVYLCASSYTSGEQYFGPGTRLTVT.

V is TRBV19 and J is TRBJ2-7, with D unclear. The CDR3 length is 15 residues. Germline CDR1 is LNHDA and CDR2 is SQIVND (reference sequence). Trimming pared 2 bases from V and 2 bases from J, leaving 13 bases between. Here the CDR3 reads CASSIKPALTYEQYF. The CDR3, as DNA: TGTGCCAGTAGTATAAAACCAGCGCTTACCTACGAGCAGTACTTC.

This rearrangement joins TRBV11-1 to TRBJ1-6; 7 bases agree with TRBD1. Per the germline V gene, CDR1 is SGHAT and CDR2 is FQDESV (reference sequence). J gave up 5 bases and V 7 bases, and 5 bases lay outside the gene matches. This CDR3 comprises 14 residues. Written as DNA, the CDR3 is TGTGCCAGCAACGAAGGGGGCAATAATTCACCCCTCCACTTT. Translation: CASNEGGNNSPLHF.

V and J are TRBV5-1 and TRBJ2-5, with 11 bases fitting TRBD2. CDR3 length: 15 residues. Trimming removed 6 bases from V and 5 bases from J; junction bases left unmatched: 9. Looked up from germline, CDR1 is SGHRS and CDR2 is YFSETQ. The chain's CDR3 is CASTLAGGPLETQYF. CDR3 DNA: TGCGCCAGCACTTTAGCGGGAGGGCCCTTGGAGACCCAGTACTTC.

The chain joins TRBV6-1 to TRBJ2-5, with unresolved D. The CDR3 extends over 16 amino acids. CDR1 and CDR2 (germline): MNHNS, SASEGT. V was shortened by 1 base and J by 1 base, with 13 bases between the two germline ends. CDR3 sequence: CASSEGVTPLQETQYF. CDR3 bases: TGTGCCAGCAGTGAAGGGGTAACGCCTCTCCAAGAGACCCAGTACTTC.